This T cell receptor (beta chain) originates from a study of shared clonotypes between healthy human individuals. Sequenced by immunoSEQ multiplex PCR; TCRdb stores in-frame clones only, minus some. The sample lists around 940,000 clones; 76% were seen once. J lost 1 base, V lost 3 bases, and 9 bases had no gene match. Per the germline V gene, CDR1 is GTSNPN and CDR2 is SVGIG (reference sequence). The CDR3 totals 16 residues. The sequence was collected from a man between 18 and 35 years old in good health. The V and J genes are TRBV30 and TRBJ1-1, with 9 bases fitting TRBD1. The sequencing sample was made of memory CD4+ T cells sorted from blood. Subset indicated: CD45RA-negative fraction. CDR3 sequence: CAWRGQGIFGNTEAFF. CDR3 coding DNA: TGTGCCTGGAGGGGACAGGGAATCTTTGGGAACACTGAAGCTTTCTTT.